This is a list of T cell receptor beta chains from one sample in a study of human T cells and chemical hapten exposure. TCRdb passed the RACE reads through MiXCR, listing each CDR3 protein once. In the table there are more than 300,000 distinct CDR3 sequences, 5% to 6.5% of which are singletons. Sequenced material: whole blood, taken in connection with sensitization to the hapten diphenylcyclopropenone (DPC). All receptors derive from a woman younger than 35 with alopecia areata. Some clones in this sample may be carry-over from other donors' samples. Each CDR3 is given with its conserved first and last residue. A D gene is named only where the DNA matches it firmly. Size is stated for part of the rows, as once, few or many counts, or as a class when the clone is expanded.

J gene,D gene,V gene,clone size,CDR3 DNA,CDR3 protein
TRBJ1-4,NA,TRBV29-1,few,TGCAGCGTTGAGGGTACAGGTGAAAAACTGTTTTTT,CSVEGTGEKLFF
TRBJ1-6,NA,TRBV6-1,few,TGTGCCAGCAGTGAAAATGGGGGGCGGAATTCACCCCTCCACTTT,CASSENGGRNSPLHF
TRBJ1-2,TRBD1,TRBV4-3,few,TGCGCCAGCAGCCAAGACTCCCAGGGGGCTGATGGCTACACCTTC,CASSQDSQGADGYTF
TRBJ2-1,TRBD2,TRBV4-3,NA,TGCGCCAGCAGCCAAGATAGCGGGCAGGACTACTACAATGAGCAGTTCTTC,CASSQDSGQDYYNEQFF
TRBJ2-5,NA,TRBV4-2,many,TGTGCCAGCAGCCAAGATTCGCGGCAAGAGACCCAGTACTTC,CASSQDSRQETQYF
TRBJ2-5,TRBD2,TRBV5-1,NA,TGCGCCAGCAGCTCGCCCGGGAGGGAGTTGGAGACCCAGTACTTC,CASSSPGRELETQYF
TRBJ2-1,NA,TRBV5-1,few,TGCGCCAGCAGCCCGTTGGGGGCCACCTTCAATGAGCAGTTCTTC,CASSPLGATFNEQFF
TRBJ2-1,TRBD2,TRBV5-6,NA,TGTGCCAGCAGCCCCGCCGGTAGCGGGGGGGTGTACAATGAGCAGTTCTTC,CASSPAGSGGVYNEQFF
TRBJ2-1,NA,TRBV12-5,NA,TGTGCTAGTGGTAAGGACTACAAGAGCTCCTACAATGAGCAGTTCTTC,CASGKDYKSSYNEQFF
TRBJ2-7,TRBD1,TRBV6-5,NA,TGTGCCAGCAGTTACTGGGGGACAGGGTCTACCGAGCAGTACTTC,CASSYWGTGSTEQYF
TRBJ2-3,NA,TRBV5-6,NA,TGTGCCAGCAGCTTGGTAGGCTATCGCACAGATACGCAGTATTTT,CASSLVGYRTDTQYF
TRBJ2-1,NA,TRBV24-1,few,TGTGCCACCAGTTTAGGCGATGAGCAGTTCTTC,CATSLGDEQFF
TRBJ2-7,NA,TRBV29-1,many,TGCAGCGGCCTGGACTACTTATCCTACGAGCAGTACTTC,CSGLDYLSYEQYF
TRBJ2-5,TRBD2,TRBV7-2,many,TGTGCCAGCAGCTTAGTGGTCGGGGGGGCCGAAGAGACCCAGTACTTC,CASSLVVGGAEETQYF
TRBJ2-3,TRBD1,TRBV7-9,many,TGTGCCAGCAAGGGGGCCCCGATAGAAGATACGCAGTATTTT,CASKGAPIEDTQYF
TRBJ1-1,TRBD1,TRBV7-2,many,TGTGCCAGCAGCTTAGTGGGACAGGGAACAGAAGCTTTCTTT,CASSLVGQGTEAFF
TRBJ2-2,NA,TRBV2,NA,TGTGCCAGCAGTGAGTCCAAGGGCGGCACCGGGGAGCTGTTTTTT,CASSESKGGTGELFF
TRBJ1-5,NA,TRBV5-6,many,TGTGCCAGCAGCTTGGGAGGAGGGGGAGGCAATCAGCCCCAGCATTTT,CASSLGGGGGNQPQHF
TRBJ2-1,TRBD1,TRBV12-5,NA,TGTGCTAGTGGCCGGACAGGGTATCATGAGCAGTTCTTC,CASGRTGYHEQFF
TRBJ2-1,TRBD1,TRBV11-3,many,TGTGCCAGCAGCTTATTCGGGACAGGGGGCCACAATGAGCAGTTCTTC,CASSLFGTGGHNEQFF
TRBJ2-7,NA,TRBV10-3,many,TGTGCCATCAGTGCTCCAGGCTACGAGCAGTACTTC,CAISAPGYEQYF
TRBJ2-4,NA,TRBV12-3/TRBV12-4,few,TGTGCCAGCAGTTTGCGCCTGACCGGGAGCATTCAGTACTTC,CASSLRLTGSIQYF
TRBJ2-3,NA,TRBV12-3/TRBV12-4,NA,TGTGCCAGCAGTTTCCCAAAACAGGGACTATCGAGCACAGATACGCAGTATTTT,CASSFPKQGLSSTDTQYF
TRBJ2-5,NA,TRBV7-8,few,TGTGCCAGCAGCTGGGGGCTAGAAGAGACCCAGTACTTC,CASSWGLEETQYF
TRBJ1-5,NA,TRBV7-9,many,TGTGCCAGCAGCTTACAGGATGGCAATCAGCCCCAGCATTTT,CASSLQDGNQPQHF
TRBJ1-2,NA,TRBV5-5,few,TGTGCCAGCAGCTTGGTAAGGTCCGTCTATGGCTACACCTTC,CASSLVRSVYGYTF
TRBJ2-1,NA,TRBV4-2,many,TGTGCCAGCAGCCAAGGGAGGGGGCTCAATGAGCAGTTCTTC,CASSQGRGLNEQFF
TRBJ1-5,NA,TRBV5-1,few,TGCGCCAGCAGCCCCCGCCCGGGGACCACTCAGCCCCAGCATTTT,CASSPRPGTTQPQHF
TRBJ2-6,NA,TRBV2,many,TGTGCCAGCAAAAAGGCAGGGGCCAACGTCCTGACTTTC,CASKKAGANVLTF
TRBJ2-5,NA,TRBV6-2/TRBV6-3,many,TGTGCCAGCAGCCTCAAAAAGAAATTGTACCAAGAGACCCAGTACTTC,CASSLKKKLYQETQYF
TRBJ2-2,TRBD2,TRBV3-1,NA,TGTGCCAGCCGGACTAGCGGTGCTACCGGGGAGCTGTTTTTT,CASRTSGATGELFF
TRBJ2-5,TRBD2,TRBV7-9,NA,TGTGCCAGCAGCCCAGGACTACTAGCGGCCCAAGAGACCCAGTACTTC,CASSPGLLAAQETQYF
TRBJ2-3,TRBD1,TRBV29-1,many,TGCAGCCTTGACAGGGCCTACGACACAGATACGCAGTATTTT,CSLDRAYDTDTQYF
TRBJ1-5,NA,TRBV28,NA,TGTGCCAGCAGTTCCGGGACTTGGGCCGGTCAGCCCCAGCATTTT,CASSSGTWAGQPQHF
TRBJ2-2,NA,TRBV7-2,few,TGTGCCAGCAGCTTAGGAGGGTGGGGCACCGGGGAGCTGTTTTTT,CASSLGGWGTGELFF
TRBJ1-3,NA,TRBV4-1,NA,TGCGCCAGCAGCCAAGACTCGAGCCGGGCGAGCTCTGGAAACACCATATATTTT,CASSQDSSRASSGNTIYF
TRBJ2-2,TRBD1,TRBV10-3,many,TGTGCCATCAGTGGAGGACAGGGTACCACCGGGGAGCTGTTTTTT,CAISGGQGTTGELFF
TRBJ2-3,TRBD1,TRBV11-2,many,TGTGCCAGCAGGCACCAGACAGGACAGGGCCCAGATACGCAGTATTTT,CASRHQTGQGPDTQYF
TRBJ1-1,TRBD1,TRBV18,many,TGTGCCAGCTCACCACTCAGGGGGCCTGAAGCTTTCTTT,CASSPLRGPEAFF
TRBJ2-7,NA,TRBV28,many,TGTGCCAGCAGGCGCGCGGCCGCCTACGAGCAGTACTTC,CASRRAAAYEQYF
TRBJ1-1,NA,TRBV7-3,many,TGTGCCAGCAGCTTAAAGGGCCCAAGGACTGAAGCTTTCTTT,CASSLKGPRTEAFF
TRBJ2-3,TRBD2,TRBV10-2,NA,TGCGCCAGCAGTGGGACTAGCAAGGCAGATACGCAGTATTTT,CASSGTSKADTQYF
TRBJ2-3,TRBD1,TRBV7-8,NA,TGTGCCAGCACTTCGACAGGGGCGTTCACAGATACGCAGTATTTT,CASTSTGAFTDTQYF
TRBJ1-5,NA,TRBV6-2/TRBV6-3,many,TGTGCCAGCAGTTACGCGTGGGGGGCCCGGCAGCCCCAGCATTTT,CASSYAWGARQPQHF
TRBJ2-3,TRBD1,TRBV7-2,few,TGTGCCAGCAGCTTAAGACAGGGACAGTATCTCACAGATACGCAGTATTTT,CASSLRQGQYLTDTQYF
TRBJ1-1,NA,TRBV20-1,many,TGCAGTGCTAGAGAAGGGTCGAACACTGAAGCTTTCTTT,CSAREGSNTEAFF
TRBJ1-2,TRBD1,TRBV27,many,TGTGCCAGCAGTCGGAGGACAGGGGCGAACTATGGCTACACCTTC,CASSRRTGANYGYTF
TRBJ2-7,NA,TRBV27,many,TGTGCCAGCAGTTCTGCCGGTCTCCACGAGCAGTACTTC,CASSSAGLHEQYF
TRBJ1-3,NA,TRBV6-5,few,TGTGCCAGCACTTCGTCCCGCTCTGGAAACACCATATATTTT,CASTSSRSGNTIYF
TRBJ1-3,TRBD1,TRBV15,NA,TGTGCCACCAGCAGAGGAAGGACAGGGACTAGCAACACCATATATTTT,CATSRGRTGTSNTIYF
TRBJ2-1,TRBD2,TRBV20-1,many,TGCAGTGCTAGTGAAAGCGGGGCCACCTACAATGAGCAGTTCTTC,CSASESGATYNEQFF
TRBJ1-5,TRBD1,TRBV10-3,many,TGTGCCATCAGTGAGTCTAGGACAGGGGGCTTGGGGCCCCAGCATTTT,CAISESRTGGLGPQHF
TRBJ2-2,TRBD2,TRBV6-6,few,TGTGCCAGCACCAAACCTGGGACTAGCAACGGGGAGCTGTTTTTT,CASTKPGTSNGELFF
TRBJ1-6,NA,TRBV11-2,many,TGTGCCAGCAGCTTAAGAGTGGTGGGTTCACCCCTCCACTTT,CASSLRVVGSPLHF
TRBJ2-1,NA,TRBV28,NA,TGTGCCAGCAGTTTTTGGGACACTAACTACAATGAGCAGTTCTTC,CASSFWDTNYNEQFF